This entry features one T cell receptor beta chain sequence. Its antigen specificity is not known. Relative to the germline gene, one junction end is altered; a read error may explain this. From the cysteine up to the phenylalanine, the CDR3 has a length of 13 residues. Only the CDR3 region is kept as DNA, spanning 39 bases read in frame from base 1. CDR1 and CDR2 (SSHAT, FNYEAQ) derive from the germline V gene (reference sequence). The data originate from a study of blood T cell repertoires in COVID-19 (dated by TCRdb to the early 2020s). About the investigation overall: Samples covering the acute and convalescent phases of COVID-19 were provided by collaborators in the United States, Italy and Spain. Samples came from the ongoing ImmuneRACE study (first 160 participants) plus 1,254 subjects from 6 global collaborators. The sample metadata nearly always contained a de-identified subject ID, COVID-19 status, age in years and sex. The dataset comprised deeply sampled blood TCRbeta repertoires from subjects exposed to, actively infected with, or recovered from COVID-19. The prospective study material was composed of cDNA or gDNA derived from T cells, B-cell-depleted T cells, or PBMCs. HLA class I and class II types, where available, came from metadata supplied by the sample provider rather than from assay-based typing. A freely available public database, intended as a resource for researchers studying the immune response to SARS-CoV-2, is where the repertoires were released.

Enrolling through a virtual design, the prospective study's participants ranged in age from roughly 18 to 95 years and lived across some 23 United States geographic areas. To assign participants to cohorts, the prospective study relied on clinical history that participants themselves reported in a screening survey and a study questionnaire. Recovered participants in ImmuneRACE Cohort 3 were defined as having two consecutive negative NP/OP PCR tests, clearance from a healthcare professional, or resolution of symptoms. Mobile phlebotomists in the prospective study collected whole blood, serum and a nasopharyngeal or oropharyngeal swab from every participant. Participants in the prospective study had the option to provide additional blood draws and questionnaires over a 2-month period. Blood samples from the prospective study were shipped frozen or at room temperature prior to DNA extraction. TCRbeta CDR3 regions were amplified from genomic DNA by means of the immunoSEQ Assay, a bias-controlled multiplex PCR. The study's processing was this. The number of nucleated cells in each sample was estimated by amplification of reference gene primers within the assay. To quantify the absolute abundance of each unique TCRbeta CDR3 rearrangement, sequence reads were collapsed and filtered. For each sample, productive Simpson clonality was calculated as the square root of Simpson's diversity index across productive rearrangements. TCRdb mirrors the immuneACCESS table, restricted to in-frame sequences. Some clones are absent from its copies; in checked studies, under half trace to an unresolved V gene, and the reason for the others is unknown. That table is the source of V, J and clone size, and D and trimming were worked out from the DNA. This sample gives under 350,000 clones in total; around nine tenths of them show up just once. The leading ten clones occupy approximately 2% of the sample.

Results and caveats for the whole study, not just this receptor: Clinical and demographic metadata were provided uncurated, with the amount varying by source and participant.

The TCR originated in a woman in her sixties or seventies who had recovered from COVID-19. Input material: PBMCs or T cells enriched from blood (not recorded which). This chain is built from TRBV7-7 and TRBJ2-3, with 8 bases aligning to TRBD2. In nucleotide form, the sequence is TGTGCTAGCAGCCGCGGGGGGCCGGATACGCAGTATTTT. Its protein reads: CASSRGGPDTQYF.